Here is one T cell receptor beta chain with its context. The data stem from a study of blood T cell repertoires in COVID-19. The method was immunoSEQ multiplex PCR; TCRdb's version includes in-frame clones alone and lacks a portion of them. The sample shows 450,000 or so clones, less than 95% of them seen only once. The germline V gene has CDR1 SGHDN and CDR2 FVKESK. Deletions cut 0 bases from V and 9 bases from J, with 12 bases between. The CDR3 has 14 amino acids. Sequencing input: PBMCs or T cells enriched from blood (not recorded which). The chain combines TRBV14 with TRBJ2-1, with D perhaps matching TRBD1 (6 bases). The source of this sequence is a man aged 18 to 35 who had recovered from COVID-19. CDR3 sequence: CASSQEQGVGEQFF. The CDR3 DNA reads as TGTGCCAGCAGCCAAGAACAGGGAGTCGGTGAGCAGTTCTTC. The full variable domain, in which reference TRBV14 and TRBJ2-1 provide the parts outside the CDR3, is EAGVTQFPSHSVIEKGQTVTLRCDPISGHDNLYWYRRVMGKEIKFLLHFVKESKQDESGMPNNRFLAERTGGTYSTLKVQPAELEDSGVYFCASSQEQGVGEQFFGPGTRLTVL.